The T cell receptor beta chain under discussion was sequenced for a study of OX40 agonist ivuxolimab in advanced cancers. Study-level background: About 44% of patients had received prior checkpoint inhibitor therapy.

Trimming left V 3 bases short and J 2 bases short, with 13 bases between. Germline lookup yields CDR1 GTSNPN and CDR2 SVGIG (reference sequence). The CDR3 sequence is 15 residues long. The protocol was immunoSEQ multiplex PCR, while the TCRdb copy is restricted to in-frame clones and leaves out a portion. The sample lists just over 15,000 clones; 50% to 75% were seen once. Concerning this clone itself: A clone one base away is much larger, so this may be a read error. Other DNA sequences in the sample encode the same CDR3.

Sample: CD4+ or CD8+ T cells sorted from blood, taken in a trial of the OX40 agonist ivuxolimab. The sequence came from an adult with an advanced solid tumor such as melanoma, head and neck, liver or kidney cancer. The rearrangement links TRBV30 to TRBJ2-2; tentative D call: TRBD2 (6 bases). CDR3 in DNA: TGTGCCTGGAGCGGAGGGACTCTTAACACCGGGGAGCTGTTTTTT. Residues: CAWSGGTLNTGELFF.